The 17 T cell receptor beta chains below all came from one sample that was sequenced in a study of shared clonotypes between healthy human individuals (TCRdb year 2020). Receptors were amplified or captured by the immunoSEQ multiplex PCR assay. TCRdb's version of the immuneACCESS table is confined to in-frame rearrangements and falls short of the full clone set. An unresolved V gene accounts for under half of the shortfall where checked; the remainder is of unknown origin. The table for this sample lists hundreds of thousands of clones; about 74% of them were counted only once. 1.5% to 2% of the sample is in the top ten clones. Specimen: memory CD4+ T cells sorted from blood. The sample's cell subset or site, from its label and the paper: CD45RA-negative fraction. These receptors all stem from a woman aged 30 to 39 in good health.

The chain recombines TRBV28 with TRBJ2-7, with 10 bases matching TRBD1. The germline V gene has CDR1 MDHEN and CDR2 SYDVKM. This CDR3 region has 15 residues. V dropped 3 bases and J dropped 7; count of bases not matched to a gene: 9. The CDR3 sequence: CASSFPRQGAREQYF. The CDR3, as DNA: TGTGCCAGCAGTTTCCCAAGACAGGGGGCGAGGGAGCAGTACTTC. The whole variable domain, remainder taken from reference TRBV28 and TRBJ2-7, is DVKVTQSSRYLVKRTGEKVFLECVQDMDHENMFWYRQDPGLGLRLIYFSYDVKMKEKGDIPEGYSVSREKKERFSLILESASTNQTSMYLCASSFPRQGAREQYFGPGTRLTVT.

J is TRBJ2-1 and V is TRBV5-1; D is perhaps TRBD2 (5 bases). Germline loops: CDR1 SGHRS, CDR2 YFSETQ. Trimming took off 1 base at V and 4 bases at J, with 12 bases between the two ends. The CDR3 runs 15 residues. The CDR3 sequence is CASSLPSSEYNEQFF. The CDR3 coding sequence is TGCGCCAGCAGCTTGCCAAGTAGCGAGTACAATGAGCAGTTCTTC.

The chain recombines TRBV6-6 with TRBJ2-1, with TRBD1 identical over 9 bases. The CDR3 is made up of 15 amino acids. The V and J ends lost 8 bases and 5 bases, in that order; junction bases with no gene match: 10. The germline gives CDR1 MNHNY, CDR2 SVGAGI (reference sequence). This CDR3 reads CASDRGTGPNNEQFF. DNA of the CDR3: TGTGCCAGCGACCGCGGGACAGGGCCTAACAATGAGCAGTTCTTC.

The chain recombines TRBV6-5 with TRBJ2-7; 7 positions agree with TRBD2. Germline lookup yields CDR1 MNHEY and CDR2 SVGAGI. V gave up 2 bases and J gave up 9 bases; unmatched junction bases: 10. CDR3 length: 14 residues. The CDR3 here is CASSYGIGGGVQYF. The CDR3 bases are TGTGCCAGCAGTTACGGGATCGGGGGAGGGGTGCAGTACTTC.

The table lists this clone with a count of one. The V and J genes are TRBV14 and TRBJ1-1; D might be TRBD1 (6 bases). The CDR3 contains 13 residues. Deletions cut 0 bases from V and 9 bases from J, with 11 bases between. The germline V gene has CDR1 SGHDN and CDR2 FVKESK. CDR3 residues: CASSQDQGTQAFF. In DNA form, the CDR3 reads TGTGCCAGCAGCCAAGATCAGGGGACTCAAGCTTTCTTT.

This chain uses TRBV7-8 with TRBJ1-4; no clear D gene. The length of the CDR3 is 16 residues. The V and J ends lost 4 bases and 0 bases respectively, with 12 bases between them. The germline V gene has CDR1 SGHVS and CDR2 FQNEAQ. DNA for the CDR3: TGTGCCAGCAGCTCTGAAAGAATTGCAACTAATGAAAAACTGTTTTTT. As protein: CASSSERIATNEKLFF.

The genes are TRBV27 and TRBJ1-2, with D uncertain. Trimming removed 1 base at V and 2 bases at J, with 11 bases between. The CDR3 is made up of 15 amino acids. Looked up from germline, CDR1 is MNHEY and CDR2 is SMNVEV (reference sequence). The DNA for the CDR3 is TGTGCCAGCAGTTTATTGAGTGGAGGCAACTATGGCTACACCTTC. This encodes CASSLLSGGNYGYTF.

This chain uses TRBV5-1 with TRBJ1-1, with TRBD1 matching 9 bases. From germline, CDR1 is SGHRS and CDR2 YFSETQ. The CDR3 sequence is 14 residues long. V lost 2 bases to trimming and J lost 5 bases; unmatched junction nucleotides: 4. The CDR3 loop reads CASSLQGAKTEAFF. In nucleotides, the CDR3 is TGCGCCAGCAGCTTACAGGGGGCGAAAACTGAAGCTTTCTTT.

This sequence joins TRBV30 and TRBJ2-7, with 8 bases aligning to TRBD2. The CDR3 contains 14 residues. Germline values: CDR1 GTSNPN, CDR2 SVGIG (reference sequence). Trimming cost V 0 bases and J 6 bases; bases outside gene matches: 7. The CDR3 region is CAWSVHSGIGEQYF. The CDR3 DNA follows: TGTGCCTGGAGTGTACATAGCGGGATTGGCGAGCAGTACTTC.

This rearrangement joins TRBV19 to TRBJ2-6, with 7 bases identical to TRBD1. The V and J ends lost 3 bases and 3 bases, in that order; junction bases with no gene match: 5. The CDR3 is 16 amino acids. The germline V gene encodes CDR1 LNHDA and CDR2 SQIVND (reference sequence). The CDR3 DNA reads TGTGCCAGTAGTATGGTAGGGGGCGGTGGGGCCAACGTCCTGACTTTC. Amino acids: CASSMVGGGGANVLTF.

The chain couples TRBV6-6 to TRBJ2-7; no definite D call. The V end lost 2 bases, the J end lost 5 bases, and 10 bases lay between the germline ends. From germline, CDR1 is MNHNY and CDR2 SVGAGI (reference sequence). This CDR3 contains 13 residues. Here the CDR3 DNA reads TGTGCCAGCAGTTACGGGAAACCCGACGAGCAGTACTTC. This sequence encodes CASSYGKPDEQYF.

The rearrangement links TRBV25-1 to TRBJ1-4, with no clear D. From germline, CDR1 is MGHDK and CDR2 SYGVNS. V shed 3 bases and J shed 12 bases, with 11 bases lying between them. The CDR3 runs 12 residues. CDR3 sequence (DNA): TGTGCCAGCAGTGAGCGGGGTGGGGAACTGTTTTTT. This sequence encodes CASSERGGELFF.

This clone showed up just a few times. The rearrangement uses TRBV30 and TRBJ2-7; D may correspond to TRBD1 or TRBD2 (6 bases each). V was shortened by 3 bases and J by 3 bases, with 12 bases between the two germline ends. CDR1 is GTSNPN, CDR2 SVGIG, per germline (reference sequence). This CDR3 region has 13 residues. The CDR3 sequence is CAWRGGTNYEQYF. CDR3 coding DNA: TGTGCCTGGAGAGGGGGGACAAACTACGAGCAGTACTTC.

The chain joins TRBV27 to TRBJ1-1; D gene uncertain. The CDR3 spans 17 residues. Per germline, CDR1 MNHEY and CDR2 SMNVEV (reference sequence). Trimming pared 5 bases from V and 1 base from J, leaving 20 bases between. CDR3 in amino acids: CASSRIFSGGPNTEAFF. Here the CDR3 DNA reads TGTGCCAGCAGTCGGATCTTCAGCGGAGGCCCGAACACTGAAGCTTTCTTT.

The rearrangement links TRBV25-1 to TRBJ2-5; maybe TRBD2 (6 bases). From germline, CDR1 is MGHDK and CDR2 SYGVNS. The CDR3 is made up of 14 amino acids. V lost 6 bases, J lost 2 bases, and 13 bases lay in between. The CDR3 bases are TGTGCCAGCAGGGGCGGCGGGGCTCAAGAGACCCAGTACTTC. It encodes CASRGGGAQETQYF.

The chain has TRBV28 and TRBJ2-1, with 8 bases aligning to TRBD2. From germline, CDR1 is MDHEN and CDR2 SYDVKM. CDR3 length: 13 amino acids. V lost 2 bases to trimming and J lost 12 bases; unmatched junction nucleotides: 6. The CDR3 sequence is CASSLSGSGGQFF. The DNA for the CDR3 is TGTGCCAGCAGTTTAAGCGGGAGCGGGGGGCAGTTCTTC.

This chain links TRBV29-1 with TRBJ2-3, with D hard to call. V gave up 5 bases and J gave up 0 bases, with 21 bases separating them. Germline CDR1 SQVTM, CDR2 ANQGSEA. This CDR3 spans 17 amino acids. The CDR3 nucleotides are TGCAGCGTTTTACCCGACTGGACCACCTCTAGCACAGATACGCAGTATTTT. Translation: CSVLPDWTTSSTDTQYF.